Listed below are T cell receptor beta chains from one sample, sequenced in a study of blood T cell repertoires in COVID-19. Repertoires were generated with immunoSEQ multiplex PCR, while TCRdb's copy carries only in-frame clones and drops some. The sample has 200,000 to 250,000 clones; about 85% are singletons. Sequenced: peripheral blood. These receptors came from a man aged 40-49 years with acute or convalescent COVID-19. CDR3s include the opening cysteine and the closing phenylalanine or tryptophan.

v_gene,j_gene,len,CDR3aa
TRBV15,TRBJ2-3,16,CATSRVAGGGTDTQYF
TRBV21-1,TRBJ2-5,17,CASSKLPKGVDLETQYF
TRBV5-1,TRBJ1-1,17,CASSLVGRGTENTEAFF
TRBV30,TRBJ1-4,15,CAWSLAAAPLEKLFF
TRBV7-3,TRBJ1-2,12,CASVRVFHGYTF
TRBV30,TRBJ1-4,15,CAWRPRGGSNEKLFF
TRBV29-1,TRBJ1-1,12,CSVVPGGAKGVF
TRBV11-2,TRBJ1-2,14,CASSNRDSLYGYTF
TRBV5-5,TRBJ1-1,13,CASSLAFYQGAFF
TRBV11-2,TRBJ2-1,16,CASSFSSGGLGNEQFF
TRBV15,TRBJ1-2,16,CATSRELTGWGYGYTF
TRBV30,TRBJ1-2,13,CAWSLGSDNGYTF
TRBV7-3,TRBJ1-1,13,CASSFSRDTEAFF
TRBV7-9,TRBJ2-2,17,CASSLAWGTKPAGELFF
TRBV14,TRBJ2-3,14,CASSQLLYTDTQYF
TRBV18,TRBJ2-4,14,CASSPGQGTNIQYF
TRBV4-2,TRBJ1-1,14,CASSQSEIGTEAFF
TRBV24-1,TRBJ2-7,14,CATSGTGSSYEQYF
TRBV19,TRBJ2-1,14,CASKGQGTGNEQFF
TRBV19,TRBJ1-2,14,CASSIGTGAWGYTF
TRBV2,TRBJ1-5,14,CASSAQDSNQPQHF
TRBV19,TRBJ1-5,16,CASTAGRGISNQPQHF
TRBV10-2,TRBJ2-2,14,CASRQGTNTGELFF
TRBV27,TRBJ2-7,13,CASSLSLRGQQYF
TRBV29-1,TRBJ2-3,14,CSVSTGRSTDTQYF
TRBV5-1,TRBJ2-5,16,CASSRGAEIMQETQYF
TRBV5-5,TRBJ2-7,15,CASSLGGTGRAEQYF
TRBV15,TRBJ1-1,13,CATSRDPNTEAFF
TRBV12-3/TRBV12-4,TRBJ1-3,13,CASTEGPGQAVYF
TRBV7-8,TRBJ2-7,17,CASSFLQEIQGRYEQYF
TRBV4-1,TRBJ1-4,16,CASSQDGGQNNEKLFF
TRBV30,TRBJ1-1,11,CAWSVRGEAFF
TRBV30,TRBJ1-1,11,CAWSLITEAFF
TRBV7-9,TRBJ1-2,13,CASSRYVNYGYTF
TRBV6-5,TRBJ2-3,15,CASSYSGQGTDTQYF
TRBV4-2,TRBJ2-7,15,CASSQVGTGGEEQYF
TRBV23-1,TRBJ1-5,16,CASSPYQGHSNQPQHF
TRBV19,TRBJ2-7,16,CASSTGQTRSSYEQYF
TRBV19,TRBJ1-2,15,CASSRSPGTVYGYTF
TRBV4-3,TRBJ2-3,14,CASSQRTGADTQYF